The 20 T cell receptor beta chains listed next were all sequenced from one sample in a study of CXCR3-negative and CXCR3-positive naive CD8 T cells. These receptors have no known antigen. Preparation of TRB cDNA libraries relied on 5' RACE carrying UMI labels. Using the 5' RACE reads, TCRdb records one entry per CDR3 protein without DNA. This table lists roughly 110,000 distinct CDR3 sequences. Findings and caveats of the study: Naive cells with CXCR3 showed TRB CDR3s that were more hydrophobic than those in CXCR3-negative naive cells.

Material: naive CXCR3+ CD8+ T cells from blood. Subset here: CD45RO-CCR7+CD27+CD95- naive CD8+ T cells expressing CXCR3 (TNR3+). These receptors were obtained from a human donor in good health. Some clones in this sample may be carry-over from other donors' samples.

The chain couples TRBV4-3 to TRBJ1-1. The CDR3 sequence is 15 residues long. The germline CDR1 and CDR2 sequences are LGHNA and YSLEER. CDR3: CASSPNRVDGTEAFF.

The chain has TRBV6-6 and TRBJ1-2. Germline assignment: CDR1 MNHNY and CDR2 SVGAGI (reference sequence). This CDR3 has 17 residues. This CDR3 is CASSYSEEPRVGYGYTF.

The rearrangement joins TRBV4-3 to TRBJ2-1; TCRdb returns TRBD2, unconfirmable since there is no DNA. The CDR3 runs 16 residues. Per germline, CDR1 LGHNA and CDR2 YSLEER. The CDR3 sequence is CASSQEIGLAGLEQFF.

The chain carries TRBV29-1 and TRBJ2-1. The CDR3 covers 12 residues. Per the germline V gene, CDR1 is SQVTM and CDR2 is ANQGSEA. Here the CDR3 reads CSVSDGNNEQFF.

The J gene is TRBJ2-3, the V gene TRBV5-4; TCRdb's D gene call, TRBD2, goes unchecked for lack of DNA. Germline V CDR1 and CDR2: SGHNT, YYREEE (reference sequence). The CDR3 spans 14 residues. The CDR3 region is CASSLREGTDTQYF.

V is TRBV7-9 and J is TRBJ2-1. The length of the CDR3 is 12 residues. The germline V gene encodes CDR1 SEHNR and CDR2 FQNEAQ (reference sequence). Here the CDR3 reads CASSRARNEQFF.

This sequence joins TRBV29-1 and TRBJ2-2. CDR1 and CDR2 from the germline V gene are SQVTM and ANQGSEA. The CDR3 is 14 amino acids. This chain's CDR3 is CSVEFASNTGELFF.

The chain is built from TRBV27 and TRBJ2-7. The V gene's germline CDR1 is MNHEY and CDR2 SMNVEV (reference sequence). The CDR3 totals 14 residues. The CDR3 is CASSRNVDSYEQYF.

The V call is TRBV9, the J call TRBJ1-1. The germline V gene has CDR1 SGDLS and CDR2 YYNGEE. The CDR3 length is 14 residues. CDR3 sequence reads: CASSGKVGGTEAFF. The full variable domain, rest sourced from reference TRBV9 and TRBJ1-1, is DSGVTQTPKHLITATGQRVTLRCSPRSGDLSVYWYQQSLDQGLQFLIQYYNGEERAKGNILERFSAQQFPDLHSELNLSSLELGDSALYFCASSGKVGGTEAFFGQGTRLTVV.

The chain carries TRBV3-1 and TRBJ2-7; TCRdb returns TRBD2, unconfirmable since there is no DNA. The CDR3 length is 15 residues. Germline CDR1 and CDR2: LGHDT and YNNKEL (reference sequence). The CDR3 sequence: CASSQSLAYTYEQYF.

The chain joins TRBV4-2 to TRBJ2-7; the TCRdb call, TRBD1, lacks DNA for checking. This CDR3 is 17 amino acids long. Germline CDR1 and CDR2: LGHNA and YNFKEQ. The CDR3 region is CASSPKLTGLDSYEQYF.

This chain uses TRBV6-2 or TRBV6-3 with TRBJ2-3; the D call from TCRdb, TRBD1, cannot be confirmed without DNA. This CDR3 spans 15 amino acids. CDR1 MNHEY and CDR2 SVGEGT come from the germline V gene. The CDR3 reads CASSYAAPSTDTQYF.

The chain recombines TRBV4-1 with TRBJ2-1; without DNA, the TCRdb call of TRBD1 cannot be checked. The CDR3 consists of 14 residues. Looked up from germline, CDR1 is MGHRA and CDR2 is YSYEKL. This CDR3 reads CASSQGLGGNEQFF.

The CDR3 protein is CASTGPQTINEQFF. V gene TRBV5-5 combines with J gene TRBJ2-1; TCRdb's D gene call, TRBD1, goes unchecked for lack of DNA. Germline lookup yields CDR1 SGHKS and CDR2 YYEKEE (reference sequence). The CDR3 spans 14 residues.

The chain employs TRBV6-6 and TRBJ2-5; TCRdb lists TRBD2, though no DNA is available to test this call. Germline loops: CDR1 MNHNY, CDR2 SVGAGI (reference sequence). The CDR3 has 15 amino acids. This chain's CDR3 is CASRGLAGSEETQYF.

The V call is TRBV7-3, the J call TRBJ2-5; TCRdb's D call, TRBD1, is unchecked because there is no DNA. The CDR3 loop spans 12 amino acids. Germline CDR1 reads SGHTA; CDR2 reads FQGTGA. The CDR3: CASSWGDSDLYF.

V is TRBV29-1 and J is TRBJ2-1; the TCRdb D gene call, TRBD2, has no DNA to confirm it. Germline loops: CDR1 SQVTM, CDR2 ANQGSEA. The length of the CDR3 is 14 residues. CDR3 protein: CSVILSGKGDEQFF.

The V and J genes are TRBV6-5 and TRBJ2-1; TCRdb outputs TRBD1, but without DNA this stays unchecked. Germline CDR1 is MNHEY and CDR2 is SVGAGI. This CDR3 has 15 amino acids. CDR3 loop: CASSYGGDSYNEQFF.

The V gene is TRBV3-1, the J gene TRBJ2-1; the D call from TCRdb, TRBD2, cannot be confirmed without DNA. There are 18 residues in the CDR3. Per germline, CDR1 LGHDT and CDR2 YNNKEL (reference sequence). The CDR3 here is CASSQGITSGRASNEQFF.

V usage is TRBV9 and J usage is TRBJ1-2; lacking DNA, the TRBD1 call made by TCRdb goes unchecked. This CDR3 spans 13 amino acids. Germline-derived CDR1 and CDR2 are SGDLS and YYNGEE. The CDR3 sequence is CASGRGSNYGYTF.